The 14 T cell receptor beta chains listed next were all sequenced from one sample in a study of T cell changes during pregnancy in multiple sclerosis. Libraries were prepared by immunoSEQ multiplex PCR; TCRdb keeps only in-frame clonotypes and omits some of them. The data contain 65,000 to 95,000 clones, about 93% of them singletons. The specimen was peripheral blood, collected after pregnancy. These receptor sequences come from a female donor in good health, enrolled as a control in a pregnancy study.

This chain links TRBV7-8 with TRBJ1-1, with D maybe TRBD1 (6 bases). Germline CDR1 reads SGHVS; CDR2 reads FQNEAQ. CDR3 size: 14 residues. V dropped 5 bases and J dropped 1 base, with 11 bases sitting between them. This chain's CDR3 is CASSPRTANTEAFF. CDR3 nucleotide sequence: TGTGCCAGCAGCCCGAGGACAGCGAACACTGAAGCTTTCTTT.

V and J are TRBV2 and TRBJ1-1; TRBD1 aligns across 8 bases. From germline, CDR1 is SNHLY and CDR2 FYNNEI. This CDR3 comprises 14 residues. The V segment lost 6 bases and the J segment 0 bases; nucleotides outside the gene matches: 3. CDR3 DNA sequence: TGTGCCAGCAGGGGACAGGCGTTGAACACTGAAGCTTTCTTT. Amino acids: CASRGQALNTEAFF. The whole variable domain, filled in from reference TRBV2 and TRBJ1-1, reads EPEVTQTPSHQVTQMGQEVILRCVPISNHLYFYWYRQILGQKVEFLVSFYNNEISEKSEIFDDQFSVERPDGSNFTLKIRSTKLEDSAMYFCASRGQALNTEAFFGQGTRLTVV.

This clone showed up just a few times. The chain links TRBV7-2 to TRBJ1-1; no clear D gene. This CDR3 spans 13 amino acids. The V end was cut by 1 base, the J end by 1 base, with 4 bases between. Germline CDR1 SGHTA, CDR2 FQGNSA. The CDR3 DNA reads as TGTGCCAGCAGCTTAGGCAGGAACACTGAAGCTTTCTTT. Translating it yields CASSLGRNTEAFF.

The chain recombines TRBV2 with TRBJ1-4; the D is unclear. CDR1 and CDR2 (germline): SNHLY, FYNNEI. The CDR3 consists of 14 residues. Trimming shortened V by 3 bases and J by 0 bases, and 5 bases separated the two germline ends. The CDR3 loop reads CASSEPATNEKLFF. The CDR3 DNA reads TGTGCCAGCAGTGAGCCAGCAACTAATGAAAAACTGTTTTTT. Full variable domain (outside the CDR3, taken from reference TRBV2 and TRBJ1-4): EPEVTQTPSHQVTQMGQEVILRCVPISNHLYFYWYRQILGQKVEFLVSFYNNEISEKSEIFDDQFSVERPDGSNFTLKIRSTKLEDSAMYFCASSEPATNEKLFFGSGTQLSVL.

Worth noting for this clone: In the same sample, other DNA sequences code for this CDR3. The V and J genes are TRBV9 and TRBJ2-1, with 12 positions matching TRBD2. The CDR3 is made up of 15 amino acids. Trimming cost V 0 bases and J 7 bases; bases outside gene matches: 2. Germline CDR1 is SGDLS and CDR2 is YYNGEE. In DNA, the CDR3 is TGTGCCAGCAGCGTAGAACTAGCGGGAGGAAATGAGCAGTTCTTC. Residues: CASSVELAGGNEQFF.

V gene TRBV27 combines with J gene TRBJ1-5, with D possibly being TRBD1 (6 bases). There are 18 residues in the CDR3. Trimming cost V 2 bases and J 2 bases, with 19 bases left between them. Germline V gene lookup returns CDR1 MNHEY and CDR2 SMNVEV (reference sequence). DNA of the CDR3: TGTGCCAGCAGTTTAATGGGTCCAACAGGGTTGGGCAATCAGCCCCAGCATTTT. It yields the protein CASSLMGPTGLGNQPQHF.

The CDR3 nucleotides are TGTGCCACCAGCAGACCCGGACAGGGAACGAAACAAGAGACCCAGTACTTC. Translated, it gives CATSRPGQGTKQETQYF. This sequence joins TRBV15 and TRBJ2-5; 8 bases are shared with TRBD1. The ends lost 2 bases at V and 2 bases at J; junction bases unmatched: 10. The CDR3 is made up of 17 amino acids. Germline CDR1 LNHNV, CDR2 YYDKDF (reference sequence).

The chain recombines TRBV6-5 with TRBJ1-1; 7 bases match TRBD1. The J segment lost 1 base and the V segment lost 6 bases, leaving 5 bases of the junction unmatched. Germline-derived CDR1 and CDR2 are MNHEY and SVGAGI. The CDR3 spans 14 residues. The chain's CDR3 is CASSRGTANTEAFF. The CDR3 coding sequence is TGTGCCAGCAGCAGGGGGACAGCGAACACTGAAGCTTTCTTT.

The V gene is TRBV30, the J gene TRBJ2-5; D may be TRBD2 (6 bases). Between the trimmed V and J ends, which lost 3 bases and 5 bases, there was a span of 16 bases. Germline V lookup: CDR1 GTSNPN, CDR2 SVGIG (reference sequence). The CDR3 length is 14 residues. The CDR3 region has the DNA TGTGCCTGGAGCGGGGACTCCCGACGGGAGACCCAGTACTTC. This codes for CAWSGDSRRETQYF.

The rearrangement joins TRBV2 to TRBJ1-1; 11 nucleotides align to TRBD1. CDR3 length equals 17 residues. Germline values: CDR1 SNHLY, CDR2 FYNNEI. V lost 0 bases to trimming and J lost 4 bases; unmatched junction nucleotides: 7. CDR3 amino acids: CASSEAYSGTGGTEAFF. The CDR3 DNA is TGTGCCAGCAGTGAAGCGTACTCCGGGACAGGGGGCACTGAAGCTTTCTTT.

The chain combines TRBV19 with TRBJ1-5; 9 bases are shared with TRBD1. This CDR3 is built from 17 residues. Trimming cost V 9 bases and J 1 base; bases outside gene matches: 13. The V gene's germline CDR1 is LNHDA and CDR2 SQIVND (reference sequence). This CDR3 reads CASLGQGMVGSNQPQHF. The CDR3 DNA reads as TGTGCCAGCCTGGGACAGGGAATGGTTGGGAGCAATCAGCCCCAGCATTTT.

In its sample, this clone was seen once. The V and J genes are TRBV30 and TRBJ1-2; TRBD1 matches at 8 bases. The V segment lost 2 bases and the J segment 8 bases; nucleotides outside the gene matches: 10. The germline V gene encodes CDR1 GTSNPN and CDR2 SVGIG (reference sequence). The CDR3 has 14 amino acids. The CDR3 sequence is CAWSQQGGTQGYTF. The CDR3 bases are TGTGCCTGGAGTCAACAGGGGGGGACTCAAGGCTACACCTTC. The full variable domain, in which reference TRBV30 and TRBJ1-2 provide the parts outside the CDR3, is SQTIHQWPATLVQPVGSPLSLECTVEGTSNPNLYWYRQAAGRGLQLLFYSVGIGQISSEVPQNLSASRPQDRQFILSSKKLLLSDSGFYLCAWSQQGGTQGYTFGSGTRLTVV.

This rearrangement joins TRBV21-1 to TRBJ1-6; the table's D call TRBD1 went unverified against the DNA. TRBV21-1 represents a pseudogene. There are 15 residues in the CDR3. The CDR3, as DNA: TGTGCCAGCCGAACAGGGGCCCGCCGGTATTCACCCCTCCACTTT. It translates to CASRTGARRYSPLHF.

This rearrangement joins TRBV4-2 to TRBJ1-2; the match to TRBD1 covers 8 bases. This CDR3 contains 15 residues. V shed 0 bases and J 4 bases; nucleotides not matched to a gene: 4. CDR1 is LGHNA, CDR2 YNFKEQ, per germline. The CDR3 loop is CASSQDQGALYGYTF. CDR3 coding DNA: TGTGCCAGCAGCCAAGATCAGGGGGCACTCTATGGCTACACCTTC.